This T cell receptor (beta chain) was obtained from a study of T cells in Graves' hyperthyroidism and ophthalmopathy. Uncontrolled infections, other autoimmune diseases, pregnancy or lactation led to exclusion of patients. Regions amplified from RNA transcripts were the TCR beta CDR3 regions. An initial round of RT-PCR targeting the TCR CDR3 relied on the HTBI primer set. MiXCR was run by TCRdb on the multiplex PCR reads, yielding one entry per CDR3 protein. The data show 500,000 or so distinct CDR3 sequences, 16% seen once. Regarding this clonotype: What it recognizes is unknown.

Regarding the study as a whole: In simple terms, a model built on 13 V-J features told ophthalmopathy apart from stable hyperthyroidism. Most thyroid-expanded clonotypes above 0.001 were also found in blood.

Germline CDR1 is SGHRS and CDR2 is YFSETQ. This CDR3 region has 20 residues. V lost 1 base and J lost 4; bases outside the gene matches: 19. The sample consisted of blood. The sequence was obtained from a woman in her 30s with Graves' ophthalmopathy. The rearrangement uses TRBV5-1 and TRBJ2-1, with 8 bases matching TRBD2. The CDR3 region is CASSLSSWGAAGGTYNEQFF. The CDR3 DNA reads TGCGCCAGCAGCTTGTCTTCGTGGGGCGCGGCGGGAGGCACTTACAATGAGCAGTTCTTC.